This passage covers 19 T cell receptor beta chains from one sample sequenced in a study of PD-1 blockade in classical Hodgkin lymphoma. Time point described: cycle 4 day 1 (C4D1), after 6 weeks of nivolumab. Each and every patient relapsed after autologous stem cell transplantation, and patients got differing brentuximab vedotin exposure. Generated by immunoSEQ multiplex PCR, the TCRdb table keeps only in-frame clones and is missing some. The sample holds more than 85,000 clones, 89% seen once. The input for sequencing was peripheral blood mononuclear cells (PBMCs), taken before the fourth cycle of nivolumab. These receptors were taken from a human donor with classical Hodgkin lymphoma.

The chain combines TRBV5-1 with TRBJ1-2; perhaps TRBD1 as D (5 bases). The CDR3 covers 14 residues. Per germline, CDR1 SGHRS and CDR2 YFSETQ. Deletions cut 2 bases from V and 4 bases from J, with 12 bases between. CDR3 loop: CASSFGTDFYGYTF. The CDR3 DNA reads TGCGCCAGCAGCTTTGGGACGGACTTCTATGGCTACACCTTC.

The rearrangement links TRBV12-2 to TRBJ1-5. TRBV12-2 is listed as a pseudogene. The CDR3 loop spans 16 amino acids. CDR3 amino acids: CASRLRCPGPYQPQHF. The CDR3 nucleotides are TGTGCAAGTCGCTTAAGATGTCCGGGACCCTATCAGCCCCAGCATTTT.

V gene TRBV2 combines with J gene TRBJ2-7; 9 bases are shared with TRBD2. Germline values: CDR1 SNHLY, CDR2 FYNNEI. This CDR3 has 14 amino acids. The V segment lost 3 bases and the J segment 7 bases; nucleotides outside the gene matches: 7. Here the CDR3 reads CASSDPAGGGEQYF. The CDR3 bases are TGTGCCAGCAGTGACCCAGCGGGAGGAGGTGAGCAGTACTTC.

This clone was detected only once. The chain couples TRBV28 to TRBJ2-1; 13 bases line up with TRBD2. Unmatched junction bases numbered 10, after V lost 4 bases and J lost 7 bases. The CDR3 contains 17 residues. Germline loops: CDR1 MDHEN, CDR2 SYDVKM. As DNA, the CDR3 is TGTGCCAGCAGTTACTCGAAGACTAGCGGGAGGTGGAATGAGCAGTTCTTC. Amino acid sequence: CASSYSKTSGRWNEQFF.

This chain links TRBV5-1 with TRBJ2-1, with 9 bases fitting TRBD1. Looked up from germline, CDR1 is SGHRS and CDR2 is YFSETQ. The length of the CDR3 is 15 residues. Germline trimming cut 4 bases from V and 5 bases from J; bases unmatched to any gene: 7. The CDR3 bases are TGCGCCAGCAGCCCGGGACAGGGACAACACAATGAGCAGTTCTTC. It is translated as CASSPGQGQHNEQFF.

This clone was picked up one time. This chain links TRBV19 with TRBJ2-1, with D possibly matching TRBD2 (6 bases). The CDR3 sequence is 15 residues long. Germline V gene data show CDR1 as LNHDA and CDR2 as SQIVND (reference sequence). The germline V and J ends were trimmed by 1 base and 5 bases, with 12 bases remaining between them. CDR3 coding DNA: TGTGCCAGTAGTATAGGAGGAGCGGGCAACAATGAGCAGTTCTTC. Encoded protein: CASSIGGAGNNEQFF.

Worth noting for this clone: Other DNA sequences in the same sample also yield this CDR3. The J gene is TRBJ1-2, the V gene TRBV6-5, with D unresolved. The CDR3 is made up of 13 amino acids. Germline V gene lookup returns CDR1 MNHEY and CDR2 SVGAGI. Between the trimmed V and J ends, which lost 6 bases and 4 bases, there was a span of 12 bases. DNA of the CDR3: TGTGCCAGCAGCGCCGGGAGATCCTATGGCTACACCTTC. Translating it yields CASSAGRSYGYTF.

The table lists this clone with a count of one. This chain connects TRBV6-5 to TRBJ2-5; 11 bases match TRBD1. Germline lookup yields CDR1 MNHEY and CDR2 SVGAGI. This CDR3 is 13 amino acids long. Trimming removed 6 bases from V and 13 bases from J; junction bases left unmatched: 10. CDR3: CASRNSPGTGGYF. CDR3 nucleotides: TGTGCCAGCAGGAACTCTCCAGGGACAGGGGGGTACTTC.

The chain employs TRBV9 and TRBJ2-7, with 7 bases fitting TRBD2. The junction had 7 bases not matched to a gene; V was cut back by 0 bases and J by 4 bases. The CDR3 extends over 15 amino acids. Germline V gene lookup returns CDR1 SGDLS and CDR2 YYNGEE. DNA for the CDR3: TGTGCCAGCAGCGTAGGTCCGAGCGGGACTTACGAGCAGTACTTC. Protein: CASSVGPSGTYEQYF.

This clone was recorded only once. This rearrangement joins TRBV28 to TRBJ1-2, with 7 bases fitting TRBD1. The CDR3 contains 13 residues. V lost 6 bases and J lost 8; bases outside the gene matches: 9. Looked up from germline, CDR1 is MDHEN and CDR2 is SYDVKM. This CDR3 reads CASRLQGTRGYTF. The CDR3, as DNA: TGTGCCAGCAGGTTACAGGGGACGAGAGGCTACACCTTC.

The rearrangement links TRBV19 to TRBJ2-1; no reliable D call. The CDR3 has 17 amino acids. Trimming removed 6 bases from V and 0 bases from J, with 18 bases in between. Looked up from germline, CDR1 is LNHDA and CDR2 is SQIVND (reference sequence). In DNA form, the CDR3 reads TGTGCCAGTAGCCCTGGTTGGAAGGGAAGCTCCTACAATGAGCAGTTCTTC. This translates into CASSPGWKGSSYNEQFF.

This chain joins TRBV5-5 and TRBJ2-1, with D perhaps TRBD1 (6 bases). The germline CDR1 and CDR2 sequences are SGHKS and YYEKEE (reference sequence). V lost 4 bases and J 7 bases, leaving 18 bases between the germline ends. The CDR3 covers 15 residues. The CDR3 DNA follows: TGTGCCAGCAGCCTTCCGGGACAATCGGGTAATGAGCAGTTCTTC. Translated: CASSLPGQSGNEQFF.

The rearrangement joins TRBV15 to TRBJ1-1, with no clear D. Germline-derived CDR1 and CDR2 are LNHNV and YYDKDF (reference sequence). CDR3 length: 16 residues. Trimming pared 0 bases from V and 2 bases from J, leaving 13 bases between. The DNA of the CDR3 is TGTGCCACCAGCAGAGATAACAGCGCGGGAAACACTGAAGCTTTCTTT. Translating gives CATSRDNSAGNTEAFF.

The V call is TRBV11-2, the J call TRBJ1-4; TRBD1 agrees at 8 bases. Germline CDR1 SGHAT, CDR2 FQNNGV. The CDR3 runs 15 residues. J lost 7 bases, V lost 0 bases, and 4 bases had no gene match. CDR3 in amino acids: CASSLDRGLGEKLFF. The DNA of the CDR3 is TGTGCCAGCAGCTTAGACAGGGGGCTCGGTGAAAAACTGTTTTTT.

V is TRBV7-2 and J is TRBJ1-2; D possibly corresponds to TRBD1 (6 bases). CDR1 SGHTA and CDR2 FQGNSA come from the germline V gene. The germline V and J ends were trimmed by 7 bases and 2 bases, with 20 bases remaining between them. The CDR3 is 16 amino acids. The CDR3 coding sequence is TGTGCCAGCACCGACGGGACACACCTGGTGAACTATGGCTACACCTTC. This codes for CASTDGTHLVNYGYTF.

The chain recombines TRBV6-5 with TRBJ1-1, with unresolved D. Germline V gene lookup returns CDR1 MNHEY and CDR2 SVGAGI. The CDR3 loop spans 13 amino acids. V gave up 4 bases and J gave up 4 bases, with 10 bases separating them. The CDR3 region has the DNA TGTGCCAGCAGTTTAAGTGAATTCACTGAAGCTTTCTTT. It codes for CASSLSEFTEAFF.

The V gene is TRBV7-9, the J gene TRBJ2-3, with D perhaps TRBD2 (6 bases). Germline V CDR1 and CDR2: SEHNR, FQNEAQ (reference sequence). V was pared by 4 bases and J by 4 bases, with 9 bases between. This CDR3 is 13 amino acids long. The CDR3 sequence is CASSWTNPDTQYF. The DNA of the CDR3 is TGTGCCAGCAGCTGGACTAACCCAGATACGCAGTATTTT.

This rearrangement joins TRBV7-2 to TRBJ2-3; D is unclear. The germline CDR1 and CDR2 sequences are SGHTA and FQGNSA. The V end lost 3 bases, the J end lost 3 bases, and 10 bases lay between the germline ends. The CDR3 sequence is 14 residues long. The CDR3 loop is CASSFKGLTDTQYF. The CDR3 nucleotides read TGTGCCAGCAGCTTCAAGGGTCTAACAGATACGCAGTATTTT.

The chain couples TRBV5-1 to TRBJ1-2; TRBD1 agrees at 7 bases. This CDR3 is 14 amino acids long. CDR1 is SGHRS, CDR2 YFSETQ, per germline. The ends lost 0 bases at V and 11 bases at J; junction bases unmatched: 10. The CDR3 DNA reads as TGCGCCAGCAGCTTGGGGACAGGTTCCCTAGGTTACACCTTC. The encoded protein is CASSLGTGSLGYTF.